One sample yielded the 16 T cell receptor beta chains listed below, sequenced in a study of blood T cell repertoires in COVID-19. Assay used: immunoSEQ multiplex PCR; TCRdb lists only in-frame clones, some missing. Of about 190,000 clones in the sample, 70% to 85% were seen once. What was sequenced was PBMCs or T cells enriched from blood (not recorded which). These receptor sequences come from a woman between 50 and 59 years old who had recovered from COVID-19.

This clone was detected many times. The CDR3 spells CASSLASGSGDSPLHF. CDR3 DNA sequence: TGTGCCAGCAGCTTAGCGTCGGGGTCGGGCGATTCACCCCTCCACTTT. The rearrangement links TRBV7-2 to TRBJ1-6, with unresolved D. Trimming removed 0 bases at V and 8 bases at J, with 14 bases between. CDR3 length equals 16 residues. Germline V gives CDR1 SGHTA, CDR2 FQGNSA.

Here the CDR3 DNA reads TGTGCCAGCAGTTCCCAACCCGGGACAACCTATGGCTACACCTTC. This translates into CASSSQPGTTYGYTF. The gene calls are TRBV28 and TRBJ1-2, with D perhaps matching TRBD1 (6 bases). Germline values: CDR1 MDHEN, CDR2 SYDVKM. V lost 4 bases to trimming and J lost 4 bases, with 16 bases between them. The CDR3 is 15 residues long.

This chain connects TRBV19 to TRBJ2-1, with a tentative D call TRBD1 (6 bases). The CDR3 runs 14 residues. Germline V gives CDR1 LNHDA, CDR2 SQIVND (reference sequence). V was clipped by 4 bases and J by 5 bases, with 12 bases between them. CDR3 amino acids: CASSRGPQNNEQFF. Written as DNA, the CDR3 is TGTGCCAGTAGTAGGGGGCCCCAGAACAATGAGCAGTTCTTC.

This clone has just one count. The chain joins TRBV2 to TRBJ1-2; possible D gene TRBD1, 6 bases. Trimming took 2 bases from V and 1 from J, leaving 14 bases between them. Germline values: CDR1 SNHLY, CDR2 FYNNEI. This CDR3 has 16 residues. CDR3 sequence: CASSERGGRVNYGYTF. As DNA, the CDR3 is TGTGCCAGCAGTGAACGGGGGGGCAGGGTTAACTATGGCTACACCTTC.

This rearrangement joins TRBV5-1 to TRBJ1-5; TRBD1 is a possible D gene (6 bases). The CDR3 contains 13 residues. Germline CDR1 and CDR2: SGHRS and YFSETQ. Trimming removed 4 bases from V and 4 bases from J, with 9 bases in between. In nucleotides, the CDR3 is TGCGCCAGCAGCCCGGACAGAAATCAGCCCCAGCATTTT. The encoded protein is CASSPDRNQPQHF. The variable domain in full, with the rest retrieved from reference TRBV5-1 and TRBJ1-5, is KAGVTQTPRYLIKTRGQQVTLSCSPISGHRSVSWYQQTPGQGLQFLFEYFSETQRNKGNFPGRFSGRQFSNSRSEMNVSTLELGDSALYLCASSPDRNQPQHFGDGTRLSIL.

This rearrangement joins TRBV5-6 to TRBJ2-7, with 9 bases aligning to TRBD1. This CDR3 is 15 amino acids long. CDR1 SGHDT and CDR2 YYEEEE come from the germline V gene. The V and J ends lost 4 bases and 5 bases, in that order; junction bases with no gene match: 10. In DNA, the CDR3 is TGTGCCAGCAGCCCCTTCGGGACAGGGTTCCACGAGCAGTACTTC. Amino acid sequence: CASSPFGTGFHEQYF. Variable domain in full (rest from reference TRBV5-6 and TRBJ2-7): DAGVTQSPTHLIKTRGQQVTLRCSPKSGHDTVSWYQQALGQGPQFIFQYYEEEERQRGNFPDRFSGHQFPNYSSELNVNALLLGDSALYLCASSPFGTGFHEQYFGPGTRLTVT.

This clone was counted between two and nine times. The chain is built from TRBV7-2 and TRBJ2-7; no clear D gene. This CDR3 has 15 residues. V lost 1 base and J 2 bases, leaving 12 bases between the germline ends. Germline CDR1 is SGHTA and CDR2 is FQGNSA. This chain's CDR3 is CASSLDHSVTYEQYF. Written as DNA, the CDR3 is TGTGCCAGCAGCTTAGACCACTCCGTCACCTACGAGCAGTACTTC.

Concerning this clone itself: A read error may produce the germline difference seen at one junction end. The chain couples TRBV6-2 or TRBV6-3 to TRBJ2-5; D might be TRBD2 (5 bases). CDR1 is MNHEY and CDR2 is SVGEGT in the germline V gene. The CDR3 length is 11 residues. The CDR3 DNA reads TGTGCCAGCAGTTCCCCCAGCGGCAGGCACTTC. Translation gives CASSSPSGRHF.

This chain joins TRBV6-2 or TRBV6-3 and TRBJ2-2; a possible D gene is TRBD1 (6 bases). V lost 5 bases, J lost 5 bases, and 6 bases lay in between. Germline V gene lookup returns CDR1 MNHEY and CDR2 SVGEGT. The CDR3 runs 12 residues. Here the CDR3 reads CASSRGTGELFF. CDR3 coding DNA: TGTGCCAGCAGTAGGGGGACCGGGGAGCTGTTTTTT.

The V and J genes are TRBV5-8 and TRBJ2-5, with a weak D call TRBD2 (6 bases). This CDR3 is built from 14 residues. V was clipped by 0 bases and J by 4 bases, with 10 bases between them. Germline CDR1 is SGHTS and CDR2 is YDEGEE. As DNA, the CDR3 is TGTGCCAGCAGCTTGGGGAGGGTCTCAGAGACCCAGTACTTC. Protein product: CASSLGRVSETQYF.

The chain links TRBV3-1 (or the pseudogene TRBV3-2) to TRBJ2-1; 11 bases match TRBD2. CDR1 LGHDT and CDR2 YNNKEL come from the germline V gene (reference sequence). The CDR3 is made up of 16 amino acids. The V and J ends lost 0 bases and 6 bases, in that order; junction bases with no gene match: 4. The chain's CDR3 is CASSQELAGGRNEQFF. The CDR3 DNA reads TGTGCCAGCAGCCAAGAGCTAGCGGGAGGTCGCAATGAGCAGTTCTTC.

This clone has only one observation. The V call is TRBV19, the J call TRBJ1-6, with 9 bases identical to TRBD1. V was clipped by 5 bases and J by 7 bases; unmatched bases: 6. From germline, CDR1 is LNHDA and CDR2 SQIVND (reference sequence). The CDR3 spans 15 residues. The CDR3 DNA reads TGTGCCAGTAGTCCAGGGGACAGGGTGAATTCACCCCTCCACTTT. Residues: CASSPGDRVNSPLHF. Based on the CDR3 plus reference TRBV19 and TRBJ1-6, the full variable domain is DGGITQSPKYLFRKEGQNVTLSCEQNLNHDAMYWYRQDPGQGLRLIYYSQIVNDFQKGDIAEGYSVSREKKESFPLTVTSAQKNPTAFYLCASSPGDRVNSPLHFGNGTRLTVT.

CDR3 protein: CASSPRQGRNTEAFF. The CDR3, as DNA: TGTGCCAGCAGCCCCCGACAGGGGCGGAACACTGAAGCTTTCTTT. The V call is TRBV14, the J call TRBJ1-1; 8 bases fit TRBD1. Germline loops: CDR1 SGHDN, CDR2 FVKESK. V shed 4 bases and J 1 base; nucleotides not matched to a gene: 5. The CDR3 consists of 15 residues.

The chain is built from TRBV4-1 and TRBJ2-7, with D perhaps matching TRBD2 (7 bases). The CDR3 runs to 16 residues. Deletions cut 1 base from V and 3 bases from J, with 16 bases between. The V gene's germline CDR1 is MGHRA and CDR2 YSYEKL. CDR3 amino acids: CASSQVKGGASYEQYF. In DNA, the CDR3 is TGCGCCAGCAGCCAAGTCAAGGGGGGGGCGAGCTACGAGCAGTACTTC.

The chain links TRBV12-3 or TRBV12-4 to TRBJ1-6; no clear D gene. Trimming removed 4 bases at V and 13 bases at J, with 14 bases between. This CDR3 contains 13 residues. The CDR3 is CASSSATGFPLHF. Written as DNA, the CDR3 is TGTGCCAGCAGTTCCGCGACGGGTTTCCCCCTCCACTTT.

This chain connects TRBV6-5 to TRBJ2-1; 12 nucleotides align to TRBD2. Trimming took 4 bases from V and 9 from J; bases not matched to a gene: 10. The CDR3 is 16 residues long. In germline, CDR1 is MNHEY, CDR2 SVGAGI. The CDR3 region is CASSSSLAGGPVEQFF. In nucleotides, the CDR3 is TGTGCCAGCAGTTCTTCTCTAGCGGGAGGGCCCGTTGAGCAGTTCTTC.